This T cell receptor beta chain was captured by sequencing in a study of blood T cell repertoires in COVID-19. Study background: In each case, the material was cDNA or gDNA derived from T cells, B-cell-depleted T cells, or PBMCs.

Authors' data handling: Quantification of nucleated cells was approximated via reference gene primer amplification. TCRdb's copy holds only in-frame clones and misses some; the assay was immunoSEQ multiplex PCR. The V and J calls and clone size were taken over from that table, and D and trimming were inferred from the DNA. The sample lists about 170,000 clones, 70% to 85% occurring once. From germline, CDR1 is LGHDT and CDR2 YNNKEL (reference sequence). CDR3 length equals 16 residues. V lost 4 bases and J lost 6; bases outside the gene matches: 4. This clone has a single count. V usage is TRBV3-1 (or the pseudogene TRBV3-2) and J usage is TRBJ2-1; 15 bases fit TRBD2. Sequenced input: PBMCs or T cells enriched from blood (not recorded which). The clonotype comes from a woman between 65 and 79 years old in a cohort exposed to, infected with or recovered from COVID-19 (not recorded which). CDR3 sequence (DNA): TGTGCCAGCAGCCCGCCGGGACTAGCGGGAGGCAATGAGCAGTTCTTC. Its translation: CASSPPGLAGGNEQFF.